A single sample gave rise to the 27 T cell receptor beta chains below, sequenced in a study of radiation and T cells in renal cell carcinoma. Profiling relied on immunoSEQ multiplex PCR, and the TCRdb table lists in-frame clones only, not all of them. This sample yields around 70,000 clones, of which roughly 82% are seen a single time; approximately 5.4% belongs to the top ten. Time point indicated: blood 2 weeks post-SBRT. Treatment reported: 15 Gy SBRT to primary tumor, nephrectomy 4 weeks later. Here the sequenced sample was blood, taken from a patient whose treatment included radiotherapy and nephrectomy. Every receptor here comes from a man aged 60 to 75 with renal cell carcinoma.

Only one count was recorded for this clone. The chain has TRBV10-3 and TRBJ2-3; 7 bases map to TRBD2. CDR1 is ENHRY, CDR2 SYGVKD, per germline. The CDR3 length is 20 residues. V lost 7 bases, J lost 3 bases, and 25 bases stayed unmatched. CDR3 bases: TGTGCCATCACCGTCGGCTTAGCGGGTGGAATCCCCAGGTTAACAGATACGCAGTATTTT. This translates into CAITVGLAGGIPRLTDTQYF.

This clone has a single count. This rearrangement joins TRBV28 to TRBJ1-5; 7 nucleotides match TRBD1. The V gene end was trimmed by 4 bases and the J gene end by 2 bases; junction bases not matched to a gene: 11. The CDR3 has 17 residues. Per germline, CDR1 MDHEN and CDR2 SYDVKM. CDR3 residues: CASSYPGTALRNQPQHF. The CDR3 region has the DNA TGTGCCAGCAGTTACCCCGGGACAGCCCTTCGCAATCAGCCCCAGCATTTT. Complete variable domain (other parts from reference TRBV28 and TRBJ1-5): DVKVTQSSRYLVKRTGEKVFLECVQDMDHENMFWYRQDPGLGLRLIYFSYDVKMKEKGDIPEGYSVSREKKERFSLILESASTNQTSMYLCASSYPGTALRNQPQHFGDGTRLSIL.

This chain uses TRBV7-6 with TRBJ2-3; TRBD2 matches at 7 bases. The CDR3 has 17 residues. Unmatched junction bases numbered 15, after V lost 4 bases and J lost 5 bases. Germline CDR1 and CDR2: SGHVS and FNYEAQ. This CDR3 is CASSSQTGGSSLDTQYF. The CDR3 DNA reads as TGTGCCAGCAGCTCCCAGACGGGAGGTTCATCGTTAGATACGCAGTATTTT.

V and J are TRBV27 and TRBJ2-7; 10 positions agree with TRBD2. The CDR3 totals 14 residues. The germline V gene has CDR1 MNHEY and CDR2 SMNVEV (reference sequence). V lost 5 bases, J lost 7 bases, and 8 bases stayed unmatched. CDR3 DNA: TGTGCCAGCAGTCTCCTAGCGGGAGAGGGTGAGCAGTACTTC. It yields the protein CASSLLAGEGEQYF.

The chain has TRBV5-1 and TRBJ1-2; D is unresolved. The V end was cut by 4 bases, the J end by 6 bases, with 16 bases between. Germline V CDR1 and CDR2: SGHRS, YFSETQ. The length of the CDR3 is 14 residues. The DNA for the CDR3 is TGCGCCAGCAGCCCATTAGGACGAGGACATGGCTACACCTTC. It codes for CASSPLGRGHGYTF.

The rearrangement joins TRBV10-3 to TRBJ2-1; 8 nucleotides agree with TRBD2. The CDR3 runs 14 residues. V trimming: 10 bases; J trimming: 2 bases; junction bases outside the gene matches: 7. Germline assignment: CDR1 ENHRY and CDR2 SYGVKD. The CDR3 here is CATLLSGTYNEQFF. The CDR3 bases are TGTGCCACACTCCTTAGCGGGACCTACAATGAGCAGTTCTTC.

This chain uses TRBV27 with TRBJ2-4, with a weak D call TRBD1 (5 bases). This CDR3 is 14 amino acids long. Between the trimmed V and J ends, which lost 8 bases and 0 bases, there was a span of 11 bases. The germline V gene encodes CDR1 MNHEY and CDR2 SMNVEV (reference sequence). The CDR3 bases are TGTGCCAGCCACGCCAGGGAAGCCAAAAACATTCAGTACTTC. Translating gives CASHAREAKNIQYF.

The genes are TRBV28 and TRBJ2-7; 8 bases are shared with TRBD1. Germline V gives CDR1 MDHEN, CDR2 SYDVKM. This CDR3 contains 13 residues. Trimming removed 6 bases from V and 1 base from J; junction bases left unmatched: 2. The CDR3 DNA follows: TGTGCCAGCAGGAACAGGGGGTCCTACGAGCAGTACTTC. Its protein is CASRNRGSYEQYF.

This clone has only one observation. The genes are TRBV7-9 and TRBJ2-1; a possible D gene is TRBD2 (5 bases). Germline lookup yields CDR1 SEHNR and CDR2 FQNEAQ (reference sequence). Trimming stripped 5 bases from V and 3 bases from J, with 14 bases between. The CDR3 covers 15 residues. The CDR3 sequence: CASSPDSAIYNEQFF. DNA for the CDR3: TGTGCCAGCAGCCCCGATAGCGCGATCTACAATGAGCAGTTCTTC.

In its sample, this clone was seen a few times. This sequence joins TRBV14 and TRBJ2-7; 10 bases are a match to TRBD2. Trimming removed 1 base from V and 9 bases from J; junction bases left unmatched: 6. Germline assignment: CDR1 SGHDN and CDR2 FVKESK. The CDR3 has 14 amino acids. Here the CDR3 DNA reads TGTGCCAGCAGCCAAGCCCTAGCGGGAGAGGCGCAGTACTTC. Amino acids: CASSQALAGEAQYF.

The CDR3 protein is CASSLGDPADTQYF. In DNA form, the CDR3 reads TGCGCCAGCAGTCTCGGGGACCCCGCCGACACGCAGTATTTT. The chain has TRBV23-1 and TRBJ2-3; TRBD1 or TRBD2 may be the D gene (5 bases each). TRBV23-1 is an ORF for which the function is uncertain. The CDR3 length is 14 residues. V was trimmed by 4 bases and J by 9 bases, leaving 17 bases between them.

The chain has TRBV4-1 and TRBJ1-5, with D uncertain. The V and J ends lost 2 bases and 4 bases respectively, with 18 bases between them. The length of the CDR3 is 17 residues. Germline V gene data show CDR1 as MGHRA and CDR2 as YSYEKL. The CDR3 coding sequence is TGCGCCAGCAGCCAATTCTCGGACTCGGTTCGAAATCAGCCCCAGCATTTT. Its translation is CASSQFSDSVRNQPQHF.

The chain combines TRBV7-9 with TRBJ2-7; the match to TRBD2 covers 9 bases. This CDR3 is built from 15 residues. In germline, CDR1 is SEHNR, CDR2 FQNEAQ (reference sequence). V dropped 2 bases and J dropped 0; count of bases not matched to a gene: 2. The DNA for the CDR3 is TGTGCCAGCAGCTTAACAGCGGGAGGCTCCTACGAGCAGTACTTC. Translating it yields CASSLTAGGSYEQYF.

The chain employs TRBV5-1 and TRBJ1-1; D remains unclear. CDR3 size: 13 residues. Germline loops: CDR1 SGHRS, CDR2 YFSETQ. Trimming shortened V by 3 bases and J by 5 bases, and 11 bases separated the two germline ends. The CDR3 nucleotides are TGCGCCAGCAGCTCCCACGGCGATACTGAAGCTTTCTTT. Its translation is CASSSHGDTEAFF.

This clone was seen only a few times. The chain combines TRBV18 with TRBJ1-1, with D tentatively TRBD1 (5 bases). Trimming took off 0 bases at V and 5 bases at J, with 16 bases between the two ends. This CDR3 region has 16 residues. From germline, CDR1 is KGHSH and CDR2 LQKENI. CDR3 loop: CASSPPRGGGGTEAFF. In DNA, the CDR3 is TGTGCCAGCTCACCACCGAGGGGTGGCGGGGGTACTGAAGCTTTCTTT.

This chain uses TRBV5-6 with TRBJ2-7; 9 bases are a match to TRBD1. Germline CDR1 SGHDT, CDR2 YYEEEE. The CDR3 has 15 amino acids. V shed 2 bases, J shed 5 bases, and the junction held 8 bases outside the gene matches. CDR3 nucleotides: TGTGCCAGCAGCTTACCGGGACAGGGAAGCCACGAGCAGTACTTC. Amino acid sequence: CASSLPGQGSHEQYF.

The V call is TRBV29-1, the J call TRBJ2-1; D remains ambiguous. CDR1 and CDR2 (germline): SQVTM, ANQGSEA. Between the trimmed V and J ends, which lost 0 bases and 3 bases, there was a span of 15 bases. This CDR3 is 16 amino acids long. The CDR3 DNA reads as TGCAGCGTTGAAGATGTGTTAGCTCCTGACTACAATGAGCAGTTCTTC. Translation: CSVEDVLAPDYNEQFF.

The chain has TRBV28 and TRBJ2-5, with unresolved D. V was pared by 1 base and J by 1 base, with 10 bases between. The CDR3 sequence is 15 residues long. Germline CDR1 MDHEN, CDR2 SYDVKM. The CDR3 loop reads CASSLSVGIQETQYF. The DNA of the CDR3 is TGTGCCAGCAGTTTATCGGTAGGAATCCAAGAGACCCAGTACTTC.

This chain joins TRBV27 and TRBJ1-5; 7 bases are a match to TRBD1. V gave up 3 bases and J gave up 5 bases; unmatched junction bases: 7. The CDR3 contains 15 residues. CDR1 is MNHEY, CDR2 SMNVEV, per germline (reference sequence). DNA for the CDR3: TGTGCCAGCAGTTTTAACAGGGGAAACGATCAGCCCCAGCATTTT. Its translation: CASSFNRGNDQPQHF.

The chain has TRBV7-2 and TRBJ1-5, with D tentatively TRBD1 (5 bases). Per germline, CDR1 SGHTA and CDR2 FQGNSA. CDR3 length equals 13 residues. V lost 4 bases and J lost 6, with 10 bases in between. CDR3 bases: TGTGCCAGCAGCTCGCAGGGTACTCAGCCCCAGCATTTT. It specifies CASSSQGTQPQHF.

As regards this clone: This sample includes further DNA sequences coding for the same CDR3. The rearrangement uses TRBV6-6 and TRBJ2-7; 16 nucleotides agree with TRBD2. Germline trimming cut 6 bases from V and 3 bases from J; bases unmatched to any gene: 5. CDR1 is MNHNY, CDR2 SVGAGI, per germline (reference sequence). The CDR3 runs to 16 residues. The DNA for the CDR3 is TGTGCCAGCAGCCCGGGACTAGCGGGAGGGTACTACGAGCAGTACTTC. This translates into CASSPGLAGGYYEQYF.

This rearrangement joins TRBV10-3 to TRBJ2-7; 7 nucleotides line up with TRBD2. With V trimmed by 11 bases and J by 6 bases, 7 bases remained unmatched. Germline-derived CDR1 and CDR2 are ENHRY and SYGVKD. There are 11 residues in the CDR3. CDR3 residues: CASWEGSEQYF. In nucleotides, the CDR3 is TGTGCCTCCTGGGAGGGTAGCGAGCAGTACTTC.

This clone was counted a single time. The chain has TRBV5-1 and TRBJ2-5; D is uncertain. V was trimmed by 2 bases and J by 5 bases, leaving 10 bases between them. The length of the CDR3 is 13 residues. Germline CDR1 SGHRS, CDR2 YFSETQ. The CDR3 region has the DNA TGCGCCAGCAGCTTCGGGTATCCGGAGACCCAGTACTTC. Protein product: CASSFGYPETQYF.

The chain carries TRBV9 and TRBJ2-1; 8 bases are shared with TRBD1. The ends lost 4 bases at V and 3 bases at J; junction bases unmatched: 6. In germline, CDR1 is SGDLS, CDR2 YYNGEE. This CDR3 contains 15 residues. Here the CDR3 DNA reads TGTGCCAGCAGCATGCGCGGACAGGGCTACAATGAGCAGTTCTTC. It specifies CASSMRGQGYNEQFF.

This clone was seen only a few times. J is TRBJ2-1 and V is TRBV5-5; 8 nucleotides agree with TRBD2. The CDR3 is 16 amino acids. The V gene's germline CDR1 is SGHKS and CDR2 YYEKEE (reference sequence). V was clipped by 1 base and J by 3 bases; unmatched bases: 6. The chain's CDR3 is CASSLTGTRGYNEQFF. The CDR3 nucleotides read TGTGCCAGCAGCTTGACCGGGACTAGGGGCTACAATGAGCAGTTCTTC.

V and J are TRBV25-1 and TRBJ1-4; D gene unclear. The germline V gene encodes CDR1 MGHDK and CDR2 SYGVNS. Between the trimmed V and J ends, which lost 4 bases and 8 bases, there was a span of 8 bases. This CDR3 is 12 amino acids long. CDR3: CASSVSREKLFF. The CDR3 region has the DNA TGTGCCAGCAGTGTTTCGAGGGAAAAACTGTTTTTT.

The chain combines TRBV7-3 with TRBJ2-5; maybe TRBD2 (6 bases). The CDR3 runs 13 residues. Looked up from germline, CDR1 is SGHTA and CDR2 is FQGTGA. Trimming stripped 3 bases from V and 7 bases from J, with 12 bases between. The CDR3 region is CASSLGSGGTQYF. As DNA, the CDR3 is TGTGCCAGCAGCTTGGGTTCCGGGGGGACCCAGTACTTC.